A single sample is the source of the 8 T cell receptor beta chains below, sequenced in a study of PD-L1 blockade in urothelial cancer. The protocol was immunoSEQ multiplex PCR, while the TCRdb copy is restricted to in-frame clones and leaves out a portion. The sample shows about 82,000 clones, about four fifths of them seen only once. This sample comprised PBMCs, obtained around atezolizumab (anti-PD-L1) treatment. The receptors were sampled from a man aged 65 to 79 with urothelial cancer.

A single count supports this clone. The chain carries TRBV5-6 and TRBJ2-3; 7 bases are shared with TRBD1. This CDR3 comprises 16 residues. Germline V gene data show CDR1 as SGHDT and CDR2 as YYEEEE. J lost 3 bases, V lost 0 bases, and 7 bases had no gene match. The DNA for the CDR3 is TGTGCCAGCAGCTTGGGAGGGGGCAGTAGGACAGATACGCAGTATTTT. As protein: CASSLGGGSRTDTQYF.

The chain couples TRBV7-2 to TRBJ1-2; 10 nucleotides agree with TRBD1. The CDR3 totals 15 residues. Germline-derived CDR1 and CDR2 are SGHTA and FQGNSA. V was clipped by 1 base and J by 10 bases; unmatched bases: 9. CDR3 protein: CASSLGGQGRPSYTF. The CDR3 DNA sequence: TGTGCCAGCAGCTTAGGGGGACAGGGGAGACCGTCCTACACCTTC.

This clone was seen a handful of times. The CDR3 region is CAISPGQANTGELFF. CDR3 bases: TGTGCCATCAGTCCGGGACAGGCGAACACCGGGGAGCTGTTTTTT. The chain employs TRBV10-3 and TRBJ2-2; 8 nucleotides line up with TRBD1. This CDR3 is 15 amino acids long. V was pared by 5 bases and J by 0 bases, with 2 bases of the junction left unmatched. Germline CDR1 and CDR2: ENHRY and SYGVKD.

The V and J genes are TRBV5-1 and TRBJ2-7; 12 bases agree with TRBD2. This CDR3 is built from 17 residues. From germline, CDR1 is SGHRS and CDR2 YFSETQ. The V segment lost 4 bases and the J segment 2 bases; nucleotides outside the gene matches: 10. CDR3 residues: CASSPASGGVITYEQYF. The CDR3 region has the DNA TGCGCCAGCAGCCCAGCTAGCGGGGGGGTTATAACCTACGAGCAGTACTTC.

The rearrangement uses TRBV18 and TRBJ2-4; 12 bases align to TRBD1. In germline, CDR1 is KGHSH, CDR2 LQKENI. With 4 bases clipped from V and 1 base from J, the junction kept 14 bases outside the gene matches. The CDR3 runs to 20 residues. The CDR3: CASSHEGQGAFLGAKNIQYF. The DNA of the CDR3 is TGTGCCAGCTCACACGAGGGACAGGGGGCCTTTTTAGGGGCCAAAAACATTCAGTACTTC.

The chain is built from TRBV11-2 and TRBJ2-1, with D possibly matching TRBD2 (5 bases). The CDR3 is 17 amino acids. Germline V CDR1 and CDR2: SGHAT, FQNNGV. Trimming left V 1 base short and J 6 bases short, with 19 bases between. For the CDR3, the DNA is TGTGCCAGCAGCTTAGCTGGGCGGGCCGCTTGGGGCAATGAGCAGTTCTTC. Translating gives CASSLAGRAAWGNEQFF. The full variable domain, its missing parts supplied by reference TRBV11-2 and TRBJ2-1, is EAGVAQSPRYKIIEKRQSVAFWCNPISGHATLYWYQQILGQGPKLLIQFQNNGVVDDSQLPKDRFSAERLKGVDSTLKIQPAKLEDSAVYLCASSLAGRAAWGNEQFFGPGTRLTVL.

This chain connects TRBV6-6 to TRBJ2-4, with TRBD1 identical over 9 bases. V gave up 5 bases and J gave up 7 bases; unmatched junction bases: 3. Germline CDR1 reads MNHNY; CDR2 reads SVGAGI (reference sequence). This CDR3 region has 13 residues. The CDR3 loop is CASSPQGANIQYF. The CDR3 coding sequence is TGTGCCAGCAGTCCACAGGGGGCGAACATTCAGTACTTC.

The V call is TRBV30, the J call TRBJ2-7, with 10 nucleotides matching TRBD2. V gave up 1 base and J gave up 2 bases; unmatched junction bases: 8. The CDR3 is 16 residues long. CDR1 GTSNPN and CDR2 SVGIG come from the germline V gene (reference sequence). CDR3 DNA sequence: TGTGCCTGGAGTGCCCGAACTAGCGGGATAACCTACGAGCAGTACTTC. Translation gives CAWSARTSGITYEQYF.